This is a list of T cell receptor beta chains from one sample in a study of cytomegalovirus exposure and HLA in healthy donors. This table comes from immunoSEQ multiplex PCR, and its TCRdb copy is limited to in-frame clones, with some not included. The sample contains around 170,000 clones, almost 85% of which appear only once. Sequencing used PBMCs. The receptors come from a woman aged 50 to 60 in good health and CMV-seronegative. CDR3s include the opening cysteine and the closing phenylalanine or tryptophan. The D gene is left open where the match is weak. Only some rows state a clone size, as once, few, many or a class for expanded clones.

CDR3aa | CDR3nt | j_gene | v_gene | abundance | d_gene | len
CASRVGPGADGYTF | TGTGCCAGCAGGGTCGGCCCGGGTGCAGATGGCTACACCTTC | TRBJ1-2 | TRBV7-9 | NA | NA | 14
CASSVLPTNEKLFF | TGTGCCAGCAGCGTCCTCCCAACTAATGAAAAACTGTTTTTT | TRBJ1-4 | TRBV9 | NA | NA | 14
CASSFQAGRLKSYEQYF | TGTGCCAGCAGTTTTCAGGCGGGACGCTTGAAATCCTACGAGCAGTACTTC | TRBJ2-7 | TRBV27 | NA | NA | 17
CASTQSGNYYEQYF | TGCGCCAGCACTCAAAGCGGGAATTACTACGAGCAGTACTTC | TRBJ2-7 | TRBV5-1 | NA | TRBD2 | 14
CSVQEQVGQPQHF | TGCAGCGTTCAAGAACAGGTTGGGCAGCCCCAGCATTTT | TRBJ1-5 | TRBV29-1 | NA | NA | 13
CASSFPGEADHSYEQYF | TGTGCCAGCAGCTTCCCGGGAGAAGCGGACCATTCCTACGAGCAGTACTTC | TRBJ2-7 | TRBV7-6 | NA | NA | 17
CASSFGQAGNTIYF | TGTGCCAGCAGCTTCGGACAGGCTGGAAACACCATATATTTT | TRBJ1-3 | TRBV13 | NA | TRBD1 | 14
CASSFRTGGYSPQHF | TGTGCCAGCAGTTTCCGGACAGGGGGGTACTCGCCCCAGCATTTT | TRBJ1-5 | TRBV28 | once | TRBD1 | 15
CASSLSENYEQYF | TGCGCCAGCAGCTTATCGGAGAACTACGAGCAGTACTTC | TRBJ2-7 | TRBV5-1 | NA | NA | 13
CASNSRVQQPQHF | TGTGCCAGCAATTCGCGGGTACAGCAGCCCCAGCATTTT | TRBJ1-5 | TRBV2 | NA | NA | 13
CASSLAGGKETQYF | TGTGCCAGCAGCTTAGCTGGGGGGAAAGAGACCCAGTACTTC | TRBJ2-5 | TRBV7-9 | NA | NA | 14
CASSTGQGGAAGETQYF | TGCGCCAGCAGCACTGGACAGGGAGGAGCGGCAGGAGAGACCCAGTACTTC | TRBJ2-5 | TRBV5-1 | NA | TRBD1 | 17
CAWRTNRGAGISGANVLTF | TGTGCCTGGAGAACAAACAGGGGCGCGGGGATCTCTGGGGCCAACGTCCTGACTTTC | TRBJ2-6 | TRBV30 | NA | NA | 19
CASSLGTTSGSSYEQYF | TGTGCCAGCAGCCTCGGGACTACCTCGGGGAGCTCCTACGAGCAGTACTTC | TRBJ2-7 | TRBV9 | NA | TRBD2 | 17
CAWSARLAVTTTQYF | TGTGCCTGGAGTGCGCGACTAGCGGTTACGACGACCCAGTACTTC | TRBJ2-5 | TRBV30 | few | TRBD2 | 15
CASSMRGLYTDTQYF | TGTGCCAGCAGCATGAGGGGGCTTTACACAGATACGCAGTATTTT | TRBJ2-3 | TRBV7-2 | NA | TRBD1 | 15
CASRGYGTAYTSTDTQYF | TGTGCCAGCAGGGGGTACGGGACAGCTTACACTAGCACAGATACGCAGTATTTT | TRBJ2-3 | TRBV2 | NA | TRBD1 | 18
CASSLQGTGGQGYTF | TGTGCCAGCAGCTTACAAGGGACAGGGGGCCAGGGCTACACCTTC | TRBJ1-2 | TRBV7-2 | NA | TRBD1 | 15
CASSLEGLAEETQYF | TGCGCCAGCAGCTTGGAGGGGCTAGCGGAAGAGACCCAGTACTTC | TRBJ2-5 | TRBV5-1 | NA | TRBD2 | 15
CASSLAGGRNNEQFF | TGTGCCAGCAGCTTAGCGGGGGGACGTAACAATGAGCAGTTCTTC | TRBJ2-1 | TRBV7-2 | NA | NA | 15
CASSKRTGDAGELFF | TGCGCCAGCAGCAAGCGGACAGGGGATGCCGGGGAGCTGTTTTTT | TRBJ2-2 | TRBV5-1 | NA | TRBD1 | 15
CASSDPGSKSNEQFF | TGCGCCAGCAGTGATCCGGGATCAAAGTCGAATGAGCAGTTCTTC | TRBJ2-1 | TRBV10-2 | NA | NA | 15
CASSLGHSSTDTQYF | TGTGCCAGCAGTTTAGGGCACTCTAGCACAGATACGCAGTATTTT | TRBJ2-3 | TRBV27 | few | NA | 15
CASTGEGGGYIQYF | TGTGCCAGCACCGGAGAAGGGGGCGGTTACATTCAGTACTTC | TRBJ2-4 | TRBV7-2 | NA | TRBD1 | 14
CASSGDRGGTEAFF | TGTGCCAGTAGTGGCGACAGGGGTGGGACTGAAGCTTTCTTT | TRBJ1-1 | TRBV19 | NA | TRBD1 | 14
CASSIGLTSEQYF | TGTGCCAGTAGTATCGGACTAACTAGCGAGCAGTACTTC | TRBJ2-7 | TRBV19 | NA | NA | 13
CASSQGPRGTEQFF | TGCGCCAGCAGCCAAGGTCCGCGGGGAACCGAGCAGTTCTTC | TRBJ2-1 | TRBV4-3 | NA | NA | 14
CASSLTREKLFF | TGTGCCAGCAGTTTAACGCGGGAAAAACTGTTTTTT | TRBJ1-4 | TRBV28 | NA | NA | 12
CASSQDGTGDTYEQYF | TGCGCCAGCAGCCAAGATGGGACAGGAGATACCTACGAGCAGTACTTC | TRBJ2-7 | TRBV4-1 | NA | TRBD1 | 16
CASSQKTSETETQYF | TGCGCCAGCAGCCAAAAAACTAGCGAGACAGAGACCCAGTACTTC | TRBJ2-5 | TRBV4-1 | once | TRBD2 | 15
CASSERTGRTDTQYF | TGTGCCAGCAGTGAACGGACGGGAAGGACAGATACGCAGTATTTT | TRBJ2-3 | TRBV6-1 | NA | NA | 15
CAWSVPGTGGTQPQHF | TGTGCCTGGAGTGTACCCGGGACAGGGGGCACTCAGCCCCAGCATTTT | TRBJ1-5 | TRBV30 | NA | TRBD1 | 16
CASISWAGQGATGELFF | TGTGCCAGTATTTCCTGGGCGGGACAGGGGGCAACCGGGGAGCTGTTTTTT | TRBJ2-2 | TRBV19 | NA | TRBD1 | 17
CAIQGDGGKYEQFF | TGTGCCATTCAAGGGGACGGCGGGAAGTATGAGCAGTTCTTC | TRBJ2-1 | TRBV28 | NA | NA | 14
CASSLGRGTSGSRLYNEQFF | TGTGCCAGCAGCTTAGGTAGGGGGACTAGCGGGAGTCGACTTTACAATGAGCAGTTCTTC | TRBJ2-1 | TRBV11-3 | NA | TRBD2 | 20
CASSRQGGETQYF | TGTGCCAGCAGCCGACAGGGTGGAGAGACCCAGTACTTC | TRBJ2-5 | TRBV13 | NA | TRBD1 | 13
CASSPGDRSYEQYF | TGTGCCAGCAGTCCCGGAGACAGGTCCTACGAGCAGTACTTC | TRBJ2-7 | TRBV27 | NA | NA | 14
CASSKGLAGPYNEQFF | TGTGCCAGCAGCAAGGGACTAGCGGGGCCCTACAATGAGCAGTTCTTC | TRBJ2-1 | TRBV7-9 | NA | TRBD2 | 16
CASRLTGTSGSLHNEQFF | TGCGCCAGCAGGCTGACCGGGACTAGCGGGAGTCTCCACAATGAGCAGTTCTTC | TRBJ2-1 | TRBV5-1 | NA | TRBD2 | 18
CATSRDKQGQETQYF | TGTGCCACCAGCAGAGATAAACAGGGTCAGGAGACCCAGTACTTC | TRBJ2-5 | TRBV15 | NA | NA | 15
CASSPRGQGTYEQYF | TGTGCCAGCTCACCTAGGGGACAGGGAACCTACGAGCAGTACTTC | TRBJ2-7 | TRBV18 | NA | TRBD1 | 15
CAISPHGTATYEQYF | TGTGCCATCAGTCCCCACGGGACAGCCACCTACGAGCAGTACTTC | TRBJ2-7 | TRBV10-3 | NA | TRBD1 | 15
CASSPYMTGRNTEAFF | TGTGCCAGCTCACCTTACATGACAGGGAGGAACACTGAAGCTTTCTTT | TRBJ1-1 | TRBV18 | NA | TRBD1 | 16
CASSRTSYNEQFF | TGTGCCAGCAGCCGGACTTCTTACAATGAGCAGTTCTTC | TRBJ2-1 | TRBV14 | NA | NA | 13
CASSLGQENNEQFF | TGTGCCAGCAGCTTGGGACAGGAAAACAATGAGCAGTTCTTC | TRBJ2-1 | TRBV7-9 | NA | TRBD1 | 14